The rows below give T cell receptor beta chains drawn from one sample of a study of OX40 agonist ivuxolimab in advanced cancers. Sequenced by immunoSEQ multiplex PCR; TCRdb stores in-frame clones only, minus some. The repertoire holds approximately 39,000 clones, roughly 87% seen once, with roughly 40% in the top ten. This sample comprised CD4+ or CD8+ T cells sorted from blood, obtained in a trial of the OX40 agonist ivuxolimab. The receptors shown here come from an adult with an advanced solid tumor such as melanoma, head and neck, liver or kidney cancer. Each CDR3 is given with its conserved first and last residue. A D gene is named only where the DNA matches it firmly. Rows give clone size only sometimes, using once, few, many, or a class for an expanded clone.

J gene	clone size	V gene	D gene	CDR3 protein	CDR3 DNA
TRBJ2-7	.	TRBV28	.	CASSFPFRDGNYEQYF	TGTGCCAGCAGTTTTCCCTTCCGGGACGGCAACTACGAGCAGTACTTC
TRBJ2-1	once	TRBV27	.	CASSSPGGEQFF	TGTGCCAGCAGTTCGCCTGGGGGAGAGCAGTTCTTC
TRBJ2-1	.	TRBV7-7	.	CASSLGGGNEQFF	TGTGCCAGCAGCTTAGGTGGGGGGAATGAGCAGTTCTTC
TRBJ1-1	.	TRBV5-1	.	CASSLEAGAEAFF	TGCGCCAGCAGCTTGGAGGCAGGGGCTGAAGCTTTCTTT
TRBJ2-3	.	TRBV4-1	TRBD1	CASSQDLGQGVSTDTQYF	TGCGCCAGCAGCCAAGATCTTGGACAGGGGGTTAGCACAGATACGCAGTATTTT
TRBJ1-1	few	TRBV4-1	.	CASSQGFTEAFF	TGCGCCAGCAGCCAGGGATTTACTGAAGCTTTCTTT
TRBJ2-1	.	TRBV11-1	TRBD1	CASSADRSSSYNEQFF	TGTGCCAGCAGCGCGGACAGGTCTAGCTCCTACAATGAGCAGTTCTTC
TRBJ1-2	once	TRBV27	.	CASSLYGDDYGYTF	TGTGCCAGCAGTTTATATGGGGATGACTATGGCTACACCTTC
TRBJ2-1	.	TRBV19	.	CASRGGLNEQFF	TGTGCCAGTAGGGGGGGTCTAAATGAGCAGTTCTTC
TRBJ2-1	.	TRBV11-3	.	CASSSGRVAYNEQFF	TGTGCCAGCAGCTCCGGCAGGGTGGCCTACAATGAGCAGTTCTTC
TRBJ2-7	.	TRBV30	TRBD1	CAWTFRPGQETYEQYF	TGTGCCTGGACTTTTCGTCCGGGACAGGAGACCTACGAGCAGTACTTC
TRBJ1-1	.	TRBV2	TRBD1	CASRATGGEVNTEAFF	TGTGCCAGCAGGGCCACAGGGGGCGAGGTAAACACTGAAGCTTTCTTC
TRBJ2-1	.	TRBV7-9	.	CASSLGPYEQFF	TGTGCCAGCAGCTTAGGTCCCTACGAGCAGTTCTTC
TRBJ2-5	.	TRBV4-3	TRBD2	CASSQSWRGGETQYF	TGCGCCAGCAGCCAATCCTGGCGGGGGGGTGAGACCCAGTACTTC
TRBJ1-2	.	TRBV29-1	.	CSVERVSNYGYTF	TGCAGCGTTGAAAGGGTTTCTAACTATGGCTACACCTTC
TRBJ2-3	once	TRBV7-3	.	CASSPSGPSTDTQYF	TGTGCCAGCAGCCCCAGCGGACCTAGCACAGATACGCAGTATTTT
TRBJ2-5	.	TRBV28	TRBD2	CASSWGLADIRETQYF	TGTGCCAGCAGTTGGGGACTAGCGGATATCCGGGAGACCCAGTACTTC
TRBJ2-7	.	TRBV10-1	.	CASSGDGYEQYF	TGCGCCAGCAGTGGGGACGGATACGAGCAGTACTTC
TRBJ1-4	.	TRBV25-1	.	CASKRGTNEKLFF	TGTGCCAGCAAGAGGGGAACTAATGAAAAACTGTTTTTT
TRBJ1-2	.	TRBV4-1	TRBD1	CASSQDRDRFYGYTF	TGCGCCAGCAGCCAAGACCGGGACAGATTCTATGGCTACACCTTC
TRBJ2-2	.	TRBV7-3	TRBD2	CASSLGYPGRGTGELFF	TGTGCCAGCAGCTTAGGATACCCAGGGCGGGGGACCGGGGAGCTGTTTTTT
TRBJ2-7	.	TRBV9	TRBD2	CASTPGTSGGYEQYF	TGTGCCAGCACCCCCGGGACTAGCGGGGGCTACGAGCAGTACTTC
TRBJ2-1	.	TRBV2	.	CASIDGDSYNEQFF	TGTGCCAGCATTGACGGGGACTCCTACAATGAGCAGTTCTTC
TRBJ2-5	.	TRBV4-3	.	CASSLALGDREETQYF	TGCGCCAGCAGTCTGGCCCTGGGAGACAGAGAAGAGACCCAGTACTTC
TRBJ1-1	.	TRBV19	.	CASMDTEAFF	TGTGCCAGTATGGACACTGAAGCTTTCTTT
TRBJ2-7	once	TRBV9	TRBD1	CASSAQGALPYEQYF	TGTGCCAGCAGCGCACAGGGGGCTTTACCCTACGAGCAGTACTTC
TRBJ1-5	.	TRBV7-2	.	CASSLGSRSNQPQHF	TGTGCCAGCAGCTTAGGGAGCAGAAGCAATCAGCCCCAGCATTTT
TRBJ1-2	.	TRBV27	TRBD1	CASSGQGAGGYTF	TGTGCCAGCAGCGGACAGGGGGCGGGTGGCTACACCTTC
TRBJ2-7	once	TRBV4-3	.	CASSQDMDYPITEQYF	TGCGCCAGCAGCCAAGATATGGACTACCCGATCACCGAGCAGTACTTC
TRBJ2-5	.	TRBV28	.	CASSRRGEETQYF	TGTGCCAGCAGCCGCCGGGGTGAAGAGACCCAGTACTTC
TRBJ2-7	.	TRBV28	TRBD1	CASSFGPGGSEQYF	TGTGCCAGCAGTTTTGGTCCAGGGGGCTCCGAGCAGTACTTC
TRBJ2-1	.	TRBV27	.	CASSSTAVGGHEQFF	TGTGCCAGCAGTTCCACGGCCGTCGGGGGCCATGAGCAGTTCTTC
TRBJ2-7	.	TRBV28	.	CASSLFRGSYEQYF	TGTGCCAGCAGTTTATTCAGGGGTTCCTACGAGCAGTACTTC
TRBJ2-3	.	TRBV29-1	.	CSVAGGGTDTQYF	TGCAGCGTTGCGGGCGGGGGCACAGATACGCAGTATTTT
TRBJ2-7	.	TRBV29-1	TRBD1	CSVSASTGLPYEQYF	TGCAGCGTCTCGGCATCGACAGGGCTTCCCTACGAGCAGTACTTC
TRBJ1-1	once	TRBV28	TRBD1	CASSFRGLRGLNTEAFF	TGTGCCAGCAGTTTTAGGGGGTTGAGGGGGCTGAACACTGAAGCTTTCTTT
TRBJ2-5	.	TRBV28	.	CASSFPQEETQYF	TGTGCCAGCAGTTTCCCCCAGGAGGAGACCCAGTACTTC
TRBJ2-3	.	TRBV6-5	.	CASSRFTSNTDTQYF	TGTGCCAGCAGTCGATTCACTAGCAACACAGATACGCAGTATTTT
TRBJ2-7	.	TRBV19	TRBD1	CASSLNVGTASYEQYF	TGTGCCAGTAGTCTCAACGTCGGGACAGCCTCCTACGAGCAGTACTTC
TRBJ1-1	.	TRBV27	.	CASSVQGANTEAFF	TGTGCCAGCTCGGTTCAGGGTGCGAACACTGAAGCTTTCTTT
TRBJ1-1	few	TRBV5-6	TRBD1	CASSLRGQGIMNTEAFF	TGTGCCAGCAGCTTAAGAGGACAGGGGATTATGAACACTGAAGCTTTCTTT